One sample yielded the 3 T cell receptor beta chains listed below, sequenced in a study of human T cells and chemical hapten exposure. TCRdb passed the RACE reads through MiXCR, listing each CDR3 protein once. The data contain roughly 94,000 distinct CDR3 sequences, about a tenth of them singletons. Described time point: patch test 2, 6 weeks after DPC sensitization. Treatment of the sample: therapeutic diphenylcyclopropenone sensitization with weekly scalp DPC. Material: whole blood, obtained in connection with sensitization to the hapten diphenylcyclopropenone (DPC). These receptor sequences come from a woman aged 35 to 49 with alopecia areata. Some clones in this sample may be carry-over from other donors' samples.

J is TRBJ2-4 and V is TRBV28, with D uncertain. V was trimmed by 5 bases and J by 11 bases, leaving 10 bases between them. Germline-derived CDR1 and CDR2 are MDHEN and SYDVKM. The CDR3 runs 11 residues. The CDR3, as DNA: TGTGCCAGCAGTCCGGATGTGCTTCAGTACTTC. It specifies CASSPDVLQYF.

This clonotype was counted many times. V is TRBV18 and J is TRBJ2-1; 7 bases are a match to TRBD2. Germline V CDR1 and CDR2: KGHSH, LQKENI. V lost 0 bases, J lost 5 bases, and 10 bases stayed unmatched. The CDR3 runs 17 residues. CDR3 bases: TGTGCCAGCTCACCACCGGGTCGCGGGAGTAACAACAATGAGCAGTTCTTC. It specifies CASSPPGRGSNNNEQFF.

This clonotype showed up many times. The J gene is TRBJ2-7, the V gene TRBV12-3 or TRBV12-4; TRBD1 matches at 9 bases. V lost 5 bases to trimming and J lost 5 bases; unmatched junction nucleotides: 10. This CDR3 region has 15 residues. The CDR3 sequence: CASSLYLGQGNEQYF. The CDR3 nucleotides read TGTGCCAGCAGTCTCTACCTGGGACAGGGTAACGAGCAGTACTTC.